This T cell receptor beta chain was profiled in a study of coeliac disease. For the study at large: Refractory type I: diet-unresponsive over 12 months, with immunophenotypically normal intraepithelial cells. Study conclusions and caveats: The authors judged this method unsuitable for unbiased gliadin-specific T cell detection. Few TRB amino acid sequences were shared between samples; most were unique.

The germline CDR1 and CDR2 sequences are SEHNR and FQNEAQ (reference sequence). V lost 6 bases to trimming and J lost 3 bases, with 18 bases between them. The length of the CDR3 is 15 residues. Within the sample, this clone is medium-sized. Its antigen remains unknown. Assay used: immunoSEQ multiplex PCR; TCRdb lists only in-frame clones, some missing. The sample includes 3,300 or so clones, around half of them seen just once. This chain uses TRBV7-9 with TRBJ2-7; tentatively, D is TRBD1 (6 bases). The specimen sequenced was intraepithelial lymphocytes from the gut. The sequence was collected from a woman between 70 and 85 years old with celiac disease. In DNA form, the CDR3 reads TGTGCCAGCAGGTCCTGGACAGCCGATCACTACGAGCAGTACTTC. Amino acids: CASRSWTADHYEQYF.